This record concerns one TCR beta chain sequence. The antigen is not known. This entry comes from a study of CD8 T cells in ankylosing spondylitis. Points from the study as a whole: The clones that were linked to disease were reported to be significantly enriched in matched synovial fluid samples from ankylosing spondylitis patients.

The CDR3 is 14 amino acids. The ends lost 8 bases at V and 2 bases at J; junction bases unmatched: 9. CDR1 and CDR2 from the germline V gene are SNHLY and FYNNEI. Quantitative 5'-RACE with molecular barcodes generated TCR beta libraries. MiXCR was run by TCRdb on the 5' RACE reads, yielding one entry per CDR3 protein. The repertoire holds about 230,000 distinct CDR3 sequences, with approximately 8.4% as singletons. V gene TRBV2 combines with J gene TRBJ2-7; 7 bases are a match to TRBD2. This sequence was found in a female donor with ankylosing spondylitis or in good health (not recorded which). Sequencing input: blood, either unsorted or a sorted T cell fraction (not recorded which). CDR3 nucleotide sequence: TGTGCCAGCTCCGACGGGAGGCGGCCCTACGAGCAGTACTTC. It is translated as CASSDGRRPYEQYF.